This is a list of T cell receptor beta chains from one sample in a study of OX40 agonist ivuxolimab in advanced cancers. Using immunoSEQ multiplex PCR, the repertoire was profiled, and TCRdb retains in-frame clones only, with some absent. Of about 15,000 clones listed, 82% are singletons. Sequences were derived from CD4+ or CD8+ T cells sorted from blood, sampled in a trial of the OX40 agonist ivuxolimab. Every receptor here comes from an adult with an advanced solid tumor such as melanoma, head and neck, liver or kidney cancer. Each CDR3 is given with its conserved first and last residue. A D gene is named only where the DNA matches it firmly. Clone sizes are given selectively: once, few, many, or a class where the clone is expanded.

CDR3aa: CASSLLEGTGETDEQYF
CDR3nt: TGTGCCAGCAGCCTCCTGGAGGGGACAGGGGAGACGGACGAGCAGTACTTC
j_gene: TRBJ2-7
abundance: NA
d_gene: TRBD1
v_gene: TRBV14

CDR3aa: CASSLIRTSGTDTQYF
CDR3nt: TGTGCCAGCAGCTTGATCCGGACTAGCGGGACAGATACGCAGTATTTT
j_gene: TRBJ2-3
abundance: few
d_gene: TRBD2
v_gene: TRBV7-3

CDR3aa: CASSSDLSLSYNEQFF
CDR3nt: TGTGCCAGCAGTTCCGACCTAAGCCTCTCCTACAATGAGCAGTTCTTC
j_gene: TRBJ2-1
abundance: NA
d_gene: NA
v_gene: TRBV27

CDR3aa: CASSLGTEAYEQYF
CDR3nt: TGTGCCAGCAGCTTGGGCACAGAGGCCTACGAGCAGTACTTC
j_gene: TRBJ2-7
abundance: few
d_gene: NA
v_gene: TRBV5-6

CDR3aa: CSVEADHLEAFF
CDR3nt: TGCAGCGTTGAAGCGGACCACCTTGAAGCTTTCTTT
j_gene: TRBJ1-1
abundance: few
d_gene: NA
v_gene: TRBV29-1

CDR3aa: CASGRVVAGAFF
CDR3nt: TGCGCCAGCGGGAGGGTCGTTGCGGGGGCTTTCTTT
j_gene: TRBJ1-1
abundance: NA
d_gene: NA
v_gene: TRBV23-1

CDR3aa: CASSLSTNYEQYF
CDR3nt: TGTGCCAGCAGTTTGTCGACTAACTACGAGCAGTACTTC
j_gene: TRBJ2-7
abundance: NA
d_gene: NA
v_gene: TRBV27

CDR3aa: CASSLSGPVTYEQYF
CDR3nt: TGTGCCAGCAGTTTATCGGGACCCGTAACCTACGAGCAGTACTTC
j_gene: TRBJ2-7
abundance: NA
d_gene: NA
v_gene: TRBV27

CDR3aa: CASSQDGGRTTGGYTF
CDR3nt: TGCGCCAGCAGCCAAGATGGGGGTCGGACAACGGGAGGCTACACCTTC
j_gene: TRBJ1-2
abundance: NA
d_gene: NA
v_gene: TRBV4-3

CDR3aa: CASSFPVEGDGYTF
CDR3nt: TGTGCCAGCAGCTTTCCCGTCGAGGGCGACGGCTACACCTTC
j_gene: TRBJ1-2
abundance: NA
d_gene: NA
v_gene: TRBV7-9

CDR3aa: CSVVGIHTGELFF
CDR3nt: TGCAGCGTTGTAGGCATTCACACCGGGGAGCTGTTTTTT
j_gene: TRBJ2-2
abundance: once
d_gene: NA
v_gene: TRBV29-1

CDR3aa: CASSPSGGGRETQYF
CDR3nt: TGTGCCAGCAGCCCCTCCGGGGGCGGAAGAGAGACCCAGTACTTC
j_gene: TRBJ2-5
abundance: NA
d_gene: NA
v_gene: TRBV7-3

CDR3aa: CASSGLQGMTF
CDR3nt: TGTGCCAGCAGCGGACTACAGGGAATGACTTTC
j_gene: TRBJ1-2
abundance: NA
d_gene: NA
v_gene: TRBV5-4

CDR3aa: CASSYRDTYEQYF
CDR3nt: TGTGCCAGTAGTTACCGGGACACCTACGAGCAGTACTTC
j_gene: TRBJ2-7
abundance: once
d_gene: NA
v_gene: TRBV19

CDR3aa: CSVVWDRGFNGYTF
CDR3nt: TGCAGCGTTGTCTGGGACAGGGGTTTCAATGGCTACACCTTC
j_gene: TRBJ1-2
abundance: NA
d_gene: TRBD1
v_gene: TRBV29-1

CDR3aa: CASSLSARGSYNEQFF
CDR3nt: TGTGCCAGCAGCTTATCTGCACGAGGCTCCTACAATGAGCAGTTCTTC
j_gene: TRBJ2-1
abundance: NA
d_gene: NA
v_gene: TRBV7-3

CDR3aa: CASSPKGGNYEQYF
CDR3nt: TGTGCCAGTAGTCCCAAGGGGGGGAACTACGAGCAGTACTTC
j_gene: TRBJ2-7
abundance: NA
d_gene: NA
v_gene: TRBV19

CDR3aa: CASSGTAYTDTQYF
CDR3nt: TGTGCCAGCAGTGGGACAGCTTACACAGATACGCAGTATTTT
j_gene: TRBJ2-3
abundance: NA
d_gene: TRBD1
v_gene: TRBV27

CDR3aa: CAFPGTAKNIQYF
CDR3nt: TGCGCCTTCCCCGGGACAGCCAAAAACATTCAGTACTTC
j_gene: TRBJ2-4
abundance: NA
d_gene: NA
v_gene: TRBV23-1

CDR3aa: CSVYRFGDWEQYF
CDR3nt: TGCAGCGTCTACAGGTTTGGGGATTGGGAGCAGTACTTC
j_gene: TRBJ2-7
abundance: NA
d_gene: NA
v_gene: TRBV29-1

CDR3aa: CAWSEEGGSGYTF
CDR3nt: TGTGCCTGGAGCGAAGAAGGGGGCAGTGGCTACACCTTC
j_gene: TRBJ1-2
abundance: NA
d_gene: TRBD1
v_gene: TRBV30

CDR3aa: CASSPPFTYEQYF
CDR3nt: TGTGCCAGCTCACCACCGTTCACCTACGAGCAGTACTTC
j_gene: TRBJ2-7
abundance: NA
d_gene: NA
v_gene: TRBV27

CDR3aa: CASSLMGSTIYGYTF
CDR3nt: TGTGCCAGCAGTTTAATGGGGTCGACGATCTATGGCTACACCTTC
j_gene: TRBJ1-2
abundance: NA
d_gene: NA
v_gene: TRBV27

CDR3aa: CAWSFNREAFF
CDR3nt: TGTGCCTGGAGTTTTAATCGGGAAGCTTTCTTT
j_gene: TRBJ1-1
abundance: NA
d_gene: NA
v_gene: TRBV30

CDR3aa: CASSQDGQGAFYEQYF
CDR3nt: TGCGCCAGCAGCCAAGACGGACAGGGTGCTTTCTACGAGCAGTACTTC
j_gene: TRBJ2-7
abundance: NA
d_gene: TRBD1
v_gene: TRBV5-4

CDR3aa: CASGGRLNTEAFF
CDR3nt: TGTGCCAGCGGAGGGCGTTTGAACACTGAAGCTTTCTTT
j_gene: TRBJ1-1
abundance: NA
d_gene: NA
v_gene: TRBV27

CDR3aa: CASSLVIGANTEAFF
CDR3nt: TGCGCCAGCAGCTTGGTAATAGGGGCGAACACTGAAGCTTTCTTT
j_gene: TRBJ1-1
abundance: NA
d_gene: NA
v_gene: TRBV5-1

CDR3aa: CASSGDIQGPDSNQPQHF
CDR3nt: TGTGCCAGCAGTGGGGACATCCAGGGGCCCGATAGCAATCAGCCCCAGCATTTT
j_gene: TRBJ1-5
abundance: NA
d_gene: NA
v_gene: TRBV2

CDR3aa: CSVEEGAPEAFF
CDR3nt: TGCAGCGTTGAAGAGGGGGCCCCTGAAGCTTTCTTT
j_gene: TRBJ1-1
abundance: few
d_gene: NA
v_gene: TRBV29-1

CDR3aa: CASSEAGRAVYGYTF
CDR3nt: TGTGCCAGCAGTGAAGCTGGCAGGGCGGTCTATGGCTACACCTTC
j_gene: TRBJ1-2
abundance: NA
d_gene: NA
v_gene: TRBV6-1

CDR3aa: CASSPRSGGYREKLFF
CDR3nt: TGTGCCAGCAGCCCCCGTTCGGGAGGCTACAGGGAAAAACTGTTTTTT
j_gene: TRBJ1-4
abundance: NA
d_gene: NA
v_gene: TRBV7-8

CDR3aa: CASSELQEAEAFF
CDR3nt: TGTGCCAGCAGTGAACTCCAGGAGGCTGAAGCTTTCTTT
j_gene: TRBJ1-1
abundance: NA
d_gene: NA
v_gene: TRBV25-1

CDR3aa: CASSLFSGGTYEQYF
CDR3nt: TGTGCCAGCAGCTTATTTAGCGGAGGGACTTACGAGCAGTACTTC
j_gene: TRBJ2-7
abundance: NA
d_gene: NA
v_gene: TRBV5-6

CDR3aa: CASRNDRAYEQYF
CDR3nt: TGTGCCAGCAGAAACGACAGGGCGTACGAGCAGTACTTC
j_gene: TRBJ2-7
abundance: NA
d_gene: TRBD1
v_gene: TRBV6-5

CDR3aa: CSVEDPGANVLTF
CDR3nt: TGCAGCGTTGAAGACCCTGGGGCCAACGTCCTGACTTTC
j_gene: TRBJ2-6
abundance: NA
d_gene: NA
v_gene: TRBV29-1